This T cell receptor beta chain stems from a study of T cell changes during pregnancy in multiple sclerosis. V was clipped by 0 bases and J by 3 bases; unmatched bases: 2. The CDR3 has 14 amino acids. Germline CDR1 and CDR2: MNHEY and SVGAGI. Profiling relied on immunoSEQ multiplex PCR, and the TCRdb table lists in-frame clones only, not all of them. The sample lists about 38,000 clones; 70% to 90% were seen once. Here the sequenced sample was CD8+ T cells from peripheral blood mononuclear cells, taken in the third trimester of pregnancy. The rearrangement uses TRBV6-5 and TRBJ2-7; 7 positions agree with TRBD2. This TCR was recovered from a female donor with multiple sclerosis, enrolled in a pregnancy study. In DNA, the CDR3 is TGTGCCAGCAGTTACTCTGGGGGGGGCTACGAGCAGTACTTC. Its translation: CASSYSGGGYEQYF.